What follows are 26 T cell receptor beta chains derived from one specimen sequenced in a study of OX40 agonist ivuxolimab in advanced cancers. Some clones are missing from TCRdb's copy, which holds only in-frame ones; the method was immunoSEQ multiplex PCR. The table includes tens of thousands of clones, 91% detected once. Sequencing was performed on CD4+ or CD8+ T cells sorted from blood, taken in a trial of the OX40 agonist ivuxolimab. All receptors come from an adult with an advanced solid tumor such as melanoma, head and neck, liver or kidney cancer.

The chain carries TRBV5-5 and TRBJ2-3; possibly TRBD1 or TRBD2 for D (5 bases each). Germline V CDR1 and CDR2: SGHKS, YYEKEE (reference sequence). CDR3 length: 15 amino acids. Deletions cut 0 bases from V and 2 bases from J, with 10 bases between. CDR3 coding DNA: TGTGCCAGCAGCTTGGAGAGGGGCAACACAGATACGCAGTATTTT. This codes for CASSLERGNTDTQYF.

This chain's CDR3 is CASSGEEEVEQFF. The CDR3 nucleotides read TGTGCCAGCAGCGGGGAGGAGGAGGTTGAGCAGTTCTTC. The chain is built from TRBV9 and TRBJ2-1, with D tentatively TRBD2 (6 bases). The CDR3 contains 13 residues. Germline V lookup: CDR1 SGDLS, CDR2 YYNGEE. V lost 3 bases to trimming and J lost 9 bases, with 13 bases between them.

The chain uses TRBV5-4 and TRBJ2-7; 9 bases map to TRBD2. The junction had 2 bases not matched to a gene; V was cut back by 1 base and J by 0 bases. The CDR3 length is 15 residues. Germline assignment: CDR1 SGHNT and CDR2 YYREEE (reference sequence). CDR3 residues: CASSLPSGISYEQYF. As DNA, the CDR3 is TGTGCCAGCAGCTTGCCTAGCGGGATCTCCTACGAGCAGTACTTC. The whole variable domain, filled in from reference TRBV5-4 and TRBJ2-7, reads ETGVTQSPTHLIKTRGQQVTLRCSSQSGHNTVSWYQQALGQGPQFIFQYYREEENGRGNFPPRFSGLQFPNYSSELNVNALELDDSALYLCASSLPSGISYEQYFGPGTRLTVT.

The genes are TRBV4-3 and TRBJ2-2, with D unresolved. This CDR3 is 14 amino acids long. V lost 5 bases to trimming and J lost 0 bases, with 7 bases between them. Germline CDR1 is LGHNA and CDR2 is YSLEER. CDR3 in amino acids: CASSKTPNTGELFF. DNA of the CDR3: TGCGCCAGCAGCAAAACTCCGAACACCGGGGAGCTGTTTTTT.

This sequence joins TRBV4-1 and TRBJ1-1; D uncertain. Trimming shortened V by 1 base and J by 0 bases, and 18 bases separated the two germline ends. The CDR3 has 18 amino acids. Germline assignment: CDR1 MGHRA and CDR2 YSYEKL. The CDR3 DNA sequence: TGCGCCAGCAGCCAAGGAGAGTTTCCGTCCACGATGAACACTGAAGCTTTCTTT. Translation: CASSQGEFPSTMNTEAFF.

The chain carries TRBV15 and TRBJ2-7; possible D gene TRBD2, 5 bases. This CDR3 has 13 residues. Trimming left V 5 bases short and J 3 bases short, with 11 bases between. CDR1 LNHNV and CDR2 YYDKDF come from the germline V gene (reference sequence). The CDR3 is CATSLGGGYEQYF. CDR3 bases: TGTGCCACCAGCCTAGGCGGAGGCTACGAGCAGTACTTC.

The V and J genes are TRBV14 and TRBJ2-5; D is ambiguous. V lost 1 base to trimming and J lost 5 bases, with 14 bases between them. Germline loops: CDR1 SGHDN, CDR2 FVKESK. There are 15 residues in the CDR3. The CDR3 loop is CASSQVLAQLETQYF. CDR3 nucleotides: TGTGCCAGCAGCCAAGTGCTGGCACAACTGGAGACCCAGTACTTC.

V is TRBV5-6 and J is TRBJ1-2; D possibly corresponds to TRBD1 (6 bases). The germline V gene has CDR1 SGHDT and CDR2 YYEEEE. The germline V and J ends were trimmed by 4 bases and 3 bases, with 16 bases remaining between them. The CDR3 runs 15 residues. Here the CDR3 reads CASSRPVEGDYGYTF. The CDR3, as DNA: TGTGCCAGCAGCCGCCCTGTTGAGGGGGACTATGGCTACACCTTC.

The V call is TRBV7-6, the J call TRBJ1-4; unclear D gene. Germline loops: CDR1 SGHVS, CDR2 FNYEAQ. V was pared by 4 bases and J by 0 bases, with 6 bases between. The CDR3 is 14 amino acids. The CDR3 DNA is TGTGCCAGCAGCTCTGAGCCAACTAATGAAAAACTGTTTTTT. Translation gives CASSSEPTNEKLFF. Using reference TRBV7-6 and TRBJ1-4 for the parts outside the CDR3, the full variable domain is GAGVSQSPRYKVTKRGQDVALRCDPISGHVSLYWYRQALGQGPEFLTYFNYEAQQDKSGLPNDRFSAERPEGSISTLTIQRTEQRDSAMYRCASSSEPTNEKLFFGSGTQLSVL.

The chain recombines TRBV6-5 with TRBJ1-1, with D possibly matching TRBD1 (5 bases). V lost 8 bases, J lost 0 bases, and 16 bases lay in between. This CDR3 is built from 15 residues. From germline, CDR1 is MNHEY and CDR2 SVGAGI. For the CDR3, the DNA is TGTGCCAGCGGCCAGGGCGTCCCGTTGAACACTGAAGCTTTCTTT. Translated, it gives CASGQGVPLNTEAFF.

Only one count was recorded for this clone. This chain uses TRBV7-3 with TRBJ1-1, with D uncertain. The CDR3 is 13 amino acids. V gave up 5 bases and J gave up 4 bases, with 11 bases separating them. CDR1 and CDR2 from the germline V gene are SGHTA and FQGTGA. The CDR3 coding sequence is TGTGCCAGCAGCCCATCTTGGAGCACTGAAGCTTTCTTT. Its translation is CASSPSWSTEAFF.

This chain links TRBV5-1 with TRBJ2-1; D call uncertain. This CDR3 comprises 13 residues. The germline V gene encodes CDR1 SGHRS and CDR2 YFSETQ. V shed 3 bases and J shed 2 bases, with 6 bases lying between them. DNA for the CDR3: TGCGCCAGCAGCTCCGCCACCTACAATGAGCAGTTCTTC. Translating gives CASSSATYNEQFF.

The gene calls are TRBV6-6 and TRBJ1-3, with D unresolved. This CDR3 comprises 13 residues. The V gene's germline CDR1 is MNHNY and CDR2 SVGAGI (reference sequence). The ends were cut back, 7 bases at V and 4 bases at J, with 11 bases in the middle. In DNA, the CDR3 is TGTGCCAGCACGGTAGAACTAGGAAACACCATATATTTT. It specifies CASTVELGNTIYF.

The genes are TRBV9 and TRBJ2-1, with D possibly being TRBD2 (6 bases). This CDR3 spans 12 amino acids. The V end was cut by 5 bases, the J end by 8 bases, with 11 bases between. Germline V gene data show CDR1 as SGDLS and CDR2 as YYNGEE. The CDR3 loop is CASSGGLHEQFF. CDR3 nucleotides: TGTGCCAGCAGTGGCGGACTACATGAGCAGTTCTTC.

This chain uses TRBV30 with TRBJ1-4; TRBD1 matches at 11 bases. There are 16 residues in the CDR3. CDR1 and CDR2 from the germline V gene are GTSNPN and SVGIG (reference sequence). Trimming cost V 2 bases and J 6 bases; bases outside gene matches: 8. CDR3 coding DNA: TGTGCCTGGAGTACCGGGACAGGGGGGACCGATGAAAAACTGTTTTTT. Its protein is CAWSTGTGGTDEKLFF.

The chain is built from TRBV9 and TRBJ2-7; 9 nucleotides align to TRBD2. V was clipped by 0 bases and J by 3 bases; unmatched bases: 10. Germline values: CDR1 SGDLS, CDR2 YYNGEE. The CDR3 contains 17 residues. CDR3 residues: CASSVATSREGLYEQYF. CDR3 nucleotide sequence: TGTGCCAGCAGCGTAGCTACGTCGCGGGAGGGCCTCTACGAGCAGTACTTC.

The V gene is TRBV6-5, the J gene TRBJ1-1; D gene uncertain. The CDR3 extends over 15 amino acids. From germline, CDR1 is MNHEY and CDR2 SVGAGI. Trimming removed 2 bases from V and 1 base from J, with 11 bases in between. As DNA, the CDR3 is TGTGCCAGCAGTTACCAGGCGAGTTGGAACACTGAAGCTTTCTTT. Amino acid sequence: CASSYQASWNTEAFF.

The V call is TRBV7-6, the J call TRBJ2-7, with no clear D. V dropped 3 bases and J dropped 4 bases, with 7 bases sitting between them. The CDR3 contains 12 residues. In germline, CDR1 is SGHVS, CDR2 FNYEAQ. The CDR3 DNA is TGTGCCAGCAGCTTCTCGGATTACGAGCAGTACTTC. Encoded protein: CASSFSDYEQYF.

The chain couples TRBV12-5 to TRBJ2-1, with D possibly being TRBD2 (5 bases). CDR1 and CDR2 from the germline V gene are LGHNT and FRNRAP. This CDR3 has 16 amino acids. V lost 1 base and J 2 bases, leaving 12 bases between the germline ends. CDR3 sequence reads: CASGLDGVRPYNEQFF. The CDR3 bases are TGTGCTAGTGGTTTGGACGGGGTGCGACCCTACAATGAGCAGTTCTTC. Looking up the rest from reference TRBV12-5 and TRBJ2-1 gives the full variable domain: DARVTQTPRHKVTEMGQEVTMRCQPILGHNTVFWYRQTMMQGLELLAYFRNRAPLDDSGMPKDRFSAEMPDATLATLKIQPSEPRDSAVYFCASGLDGVRPYNEQFFGPGTRLTVL.

The chain links TRBV7-2 to TRBJ2-7; D is undetermined. V gave up 0 bases and J gave up 3 bases, with 6 bases separating them. Looked up from germline, CDR1 is SGHTA and CDR2 is FQGNSA. CDR3 length equals 13 residues. The CDR3 DNA reads TGTGCCAGCAGCTTAGCGCTGTTCTACGAGCAGTACTTC. Translating gives CASSLALFYEQYF. Using reference TRBV7-2 and TRBJ2-7 for the parts outside the CDR3, the full variable domain is GAGVSQSPSNKVTEKGKDVELRCDPISGHTALYWYRQSLGQGLEFLIYFQGNSAPDKSGLPSDRFSAERTGGSVSTLTIQRTQQEDSAVYLCASSLALFYEQYFGPGTRLTVT.

V gene TRBV27 combines with J gene TRBJ2-1; the D is unclear. Between the trimmed V and J ends, which lost 3 bases and 6 bases, there was a span of 15 bases. CDR3 length: 15 amino acids. Germline V CDR1 and CDR2: MNHEY, SMNVEV (reference sequence). CDR3 coding DNA: TGTGCCAGCAGTTTGGAGCCGCCGGCGGTCAATGAGCAGTTCTTC. Amino acids: CASSLEPPAVNEQFF.

The chain uses TRBV29-1 and TRBJ2-2; D call uncertain. The ends were cut back, 0 bases at V and 6 bases at J, with 5 bases in the middle. The V gene's germline CDR1 is SQVTM and CDR2 ANQGSEA. This CDR3 is built from 12 residues. As DNA, the CDR3 is TGCAGCGTTGAAGAGGGGTCCGGGGAGCTGTTTTTT. Translated, it gives CSVEEGSGELFF.

V is TRBV9 and J is TRBJ2-1; 7 bases line up with TRBD2. V gave up 6 bases and J gave up 4 bases; unmatched junction bases: 10. The germline V gene has CDR1 SGDLS and CDR2 YYNGEE. The CDR3 totals 15 residues. CDR3 bases: TGTGCCAGCAACGGCGGGACTACCGCTTACAATGAGCAGTTCTTC. Protein sequence: CASNGGTTAYNEQFF.

The chain carries TRBV15 and TRBJ1-5; D uncertain. Germline V gene lookup returns CDR1 LNHNV and CDR2 YYDKDF (reference sequence). This CDR3 comprises 14 residues. V gave up 1 base and J gave up 4 bases, with 8 bases separating them. The CDR3 sequence is CATSRGRRNQPQHF. The DNA of the CDR3 is TGTGCCACCAGCAGAGGGCGGAGGAATCAGCCCCAGCATTTT.

The V call is TRBV4-1, the J call TRBJ2-7; a weak D match, TRBD1 (6 bases). Looked up from germline, CDR1 is MGHRA and CDR2 is YSYEKL. V lost 0 bases and J lost 2, with 11 bases in between. This CDR3 region has 15 residues. In DNA, the CDR3 is TGCGCCAGCAGCCAAGACAGGGGTCTTCCCTACGAGCAGTACGTC. This sequence encodes CASSQDRGLPYEQYV.

The rearrangement joins TRBV27 to TRBJ2-7, with TRBD2 matching 8 bases. CDR3 length: 13 residues. From germline, CDR1 is MNHEY and CDR2 SMNVEV (reference sequence). Trimming took 7 bases from V and 11 from J; bases not matched to a gene: 13. CDR3 residues: CASTPNESGRKYF. CDR3 DNA sequence: TGTGCCAGCACCCCCAACGAGAGCGGGAGAAAGTACTTC.